Below are 15 T cell receptor beta chains sequenced from a single sample in a study of T cells in Graves' hyperthyroidism and ophthalmopathy. The TCR beta CDR3 regions underwent amplification using RNA transcripts as the source. With the HTBI primer set, the TCR CDR3 went through a first round of RT-PCR. TCRdb redid the calling of the multiplex PCR reads with MiXCR, one entry per CDR3 protein. This sample has about 300,000 distinct CDR3 sequences, with 15% to 20% found just once. Source material: blood. The receptors were gathered from a man aged 50-59 years with Graves' ophthalmopathy.

The chain carries TRBV5-1 and TRBJ2-7, with D perhaps TRBD1 (5 bases). Germline V gene lookup returns CDR1 SGHRS and CDR2 YFSETQ. The length of the CDR3 is 13 residues. V was clipped by 2 bases and J by 7 bases, with 13 bases between them. The CDR3 here is CASSFLQASEQYF. CDR3 DNA sequence: TGCGCCAGCAGCTTCCTACAGGCTTCAGAGCAGTACTTC. The full variable domain, its missing parts supplied by reference TRBV5-1 and TRBJ2-7, is KAGVTQTPRYLIKTRGQQVTLSCSPISGHRSVSWYQQTPGQGLQFLFEYFSETQRNKGNFPGRFSGRQFSNSRSEMNVSTLELGDSALYLCASSFLQASEQYFGPGTRLTVT.

This clonotype was found many times. V is TRBV28 and J is TRBJ1-2, with 10 nucleotides matching TRBD1. This CDR3 has 14 amino acids. CDR1 is MDHEN and CDR2 is SYDVKM in the germline V gene. With 5 bases clipped from V and 6 bases from J, the junction kept 6 bases outside the gene matches. CDR3 sequence (DNA): TGTGCCAGCAGTATACCGGGACAGGGGAATGGCTACACCTTC. Translated: CASSIPGQGNGYTF.

About this clonotype itself: This may be a read error, as it is one base from a much larger clone. This chain joins TRBV20-1 and TRBJ2-7; D not resolved. Germline CDR1 DFQATT, CDR2 SNEGSKA (reference sequence). The CDR3 has 14 residues. V shed 5 bases and J shed 4 bases, with 18 bases lying between them. The CDR3 DNA reads TGCAGTGCTGAGGTAGCAGCGTCCTTGTACGAGCAGTACTTC. Translated, it gives CSAEVAASLYEQYF.

This clonotype was seen many times. This chain connects TRBV11-1 to TRBJ1-1; D is ambiguous. Germline CDR1 SGHAT, CDR2 FQDESV (reference sequence). V was trimmed by 2 bases and J by 8 bases, leaving 15 bases between them. The CDR3 sequence is 14 residues long. CDR3 DNA sequence: TGTGCCAGCAGCTTAACCGCCCTCGGGAGGGAAGCTTTCTTT. Translated, it gives CASSLTALGREAFF.

The V call is TRBV19, the J call TRBJ1-5; D may be TRBD1 (6 bases). Germline V lookup: CDR1 LNHDA, CDR2 SQIVND (reference sequence). V was cut by 7 bases and J by 4 bases, with 17 bases left in between. The CDR3 has 15 amino acids. The CDR3 here is CASTLGGVPNQPQHF. The DNA for the CDR3 is TGTGCCAGTACCCTCGGGGGCGTACCAAATCAGCCCCAGCATTTT.

A remark on this clonotype: This clone may be a read error of a much larger clone one base away. The chain is built from TRBV2 and TRBJ2-7, with a weak D call TRBD2 (5 bases). This CDR3 region has 15 residues. From germline, CDR1 is SNHLY and CDR2 FYNNEI. The CDR3 loop is CASSATRATDSERYF. The CDR3 coding sequence is TGTGCCAGCAGTGCTACCCGGGCAACGGATAGCGAGCGGTACTTC.

The chain joins TRBV30 to TRBJ2-1; 7 nucleotides line up with TRBD1. This CDR3 has 15 residues. V lost 0 bases to trimming and J lost 6 bases; unmatched junction nucleotides: 8. The V gene's germline CDR1 is GTSNPN and CDR2 SVGIG (reference sequence). The chain's CDR3 is CAWSVHWTGLNEQFF. The CDR3 coding sequence is TGTGCCTGGAGTGTACACTGGACAGGCCTCAATGAGCAGTTCTTC.

The J gene is TRBJ2-7, the V gene TRBV7-9; TRBD1 matches 7 bases. Trimming removed 4 bases from V and 2 bases from J; junction bases left unmatched: 5. This CDR3 is built from 14 residues. Germline CDR1 reads SEHNR; CDR2 reads FQNEAQ (reference sequence). The CDR3 reads CASSYRGFPYEQYF. The CDR3 bases are TGTGCCAGCAGCTACAGGGGATTTCCCTACGAGCAGTACTTC. Together with reference TRBV7-9 and TRBJ2-7, the CDR3 gives the full variable domain: DTGVSQNPRHKITKRGQNVTFRCDPISEHNRLYWYRQTLGQGPEFLTYFQNEAQLEKSRLLSDRFSAERPKGSFSTLEIQRTEQGDSAMYLCASSYRGFPYEQYFGPGTRLTVT.

The CDR3 sequence: CASSLGGRENVQYF. In DNA, the CDR3 is TGTGCCAGCAGTTTAGGTGGGCGGGAGAACGTTCAGTACTTC. The chain employs TRBV27 and TRBJ2-4; 7 nucleotides agree with TRBD2. The CDR3 length is 14 residues. Germline V CDR1 and CDR2: MNHEY, SMNVEV (reference sequence). The ends lost 2 bases at V and 11 bases at J; junction bases unmatched: 9.

V is TRBV5-5 and J is TRBJ2-2, with 7 bases that match TRBD2. Germline-derived CDR1 and CDR2 are SGHKS and YYEKEE (reference sequence). The CDR3 contains 16 residues. With V trimmed by 0 bases and J by 1 base, 3 bases remained unmatched. CDR3 coding DNA: TGTGCCAGCAGCTTGGAGTGGACTAGGAACACCGGGGAGCTGTTTTTT. This gives the protein CASSLEWTRNTGELFF.

The CDR3 sequence: CASSLRNWETQYF. The CDR3 bases are TGTGCCAGCAGCTTGCGAAATTGGGAGACCCAGTACTTC. The rearrangement joins TRBV5-6 to TRBJ2-5; D gene uncertain. The germline gives CDR1 SGHDT, CDR2 YYEEEE. Deletions cut 1 base from V and 5 bases from J, with 9 bases between. The CDR3 consists of 13 residues.

This clonotype is a singleton in its sample. This clone may be a read error of a much larger clone one base away. This chain uses TRBV16 with TRBJ2-5; D unresolved. Gene TRBJ2-1 matches the end of the DNA better, so the J call may be wrong. Per the germline V gene, CDR1 is KGHSY and CDR2 is FQNENV. The CDR3 is 15 residues long. CDR3 residues: CASSQSGQSQETQFF. Here the CDR3 DNA reads TGTGCCAGCAGCCAATCAGGGCAGTCCCAAGAGACCCAGTTCTTC.

The chain employs TRBV11-2 and TRBJ1-1; weak D call: TRBD1 (5 bases). From germline, CDR1 is SGHAT and CDR2 FQNNGV. This CDR3 has 12 residues. The germline V and J ends were trimmed by 5 bases and 7 bases, with 11 bases remaining between them. This CDR3 reads CASSNQGFEAFF. DNA for the CDR3: TGTGCCAGCAGCAACCAGGGCTTTGAAGCTTTCTTT.

This clonotype was seen a few times. V gene TRBV11-2 combines with J gene TRBJ2-7; TRBD1 matches 9 bases. The CDR3 runs to 17 residues. Germline V gives CDR1 SGHAT, CDR2 FQNNGV. The junction had 10 bases not matched to a gene; V was cut back by 1 base and J by 3 bases. The CDR3 reads CASSLVPPGTGNYEQYF. CDR3 DNA sequence: TGTGCCAGCAGCTTAGTCCCCCCTGGGACAGGGAACTACGAGCAGTACTTC.

The table lists this clonotype with many counts. V usage is TRBV6-5 and J usage is TRBJ2-1; 8 nucleotides agree with TRBD1. Germline V gives CDR1 MNHEY, CDR2 SVGAGI. The CDR3 sequence is 14 residues long. V was clipped by 1 base and J by 10 bases; unmatched bases: 6. CDR3 sequence reads: CASSYLDRAHEQFF. The CDR3 coding sequence is TGTGCCAGCAGTTACTTGGACAGGGCGCACGAGCAGTTCTTC.